This T cell receptor (beta chain) was observed in a study of cytomegalovirus exposure and HLA in healthy donors. With 60 Vbeta and 13 Jbeta primers, the PCR was carried out. The repertoire was sequenced with immunoSEQ multiplex PCR; TCRdb's copy has only in-frame clones and lacks some. This listing includes around 40,000 clones. The CDR3 length is 13 residues. Looked up from germline, CDR1 is SNHLY and CDR2 is FYNNEI. With 5 bases removed from V and 5 bases from J, the gap between germline ends came to 9 bases. A remark on this clone: The antigen remains unidentified.

Regarding the study as a whole: TCR beta V segments were, for the most part, productive about 87% or about 30% of the time in an earlier analysis.

Material: PBMCs. The chain combines TRBV2 with TRBJ1-4; D unresolved. The clonotype comes from a man aged 40-50 years in good health and CMV-seropositive. CDR3 region: CASSLGGNEKLFF. The CDR3 region has the DNA TGTGCCAGCAGTCTGGGCGGGAATGAAAAACTGTTTTTT.